This T cell receptor (beta chain) was captured in a study of a mutant IDH1 vaccine in newly diagnosed glioma. Whole-study context: Patients got their first vaccination 4-6 weeks after radiotherapy alone, or with temozolomide cycles. The therapy given earlier, which was standard therapy, consisted of radiotherapy, temozolomide, or both, and most of the patients received both. Study observations and caveats: Across multiple MHC alleles, about 95% of patients had vaccine-induced responses.

Time point denoted: week 23, last vaccination. The content of each vaccine dose was 300 ug of mutant IDH1 20-mer peptide, and topical imiquimod accompanied it. Method: immunoSEQ multiplex PCR; TCRdb's copy keeps in-frame clones and lacks some. The sample contains tens of thousands of clones, around 78% of which appear only once. A note on this clone: Its antigen is as yet unknown.

This CDR3 has 15 residues. Germline V CDR1 and CDR2: SGHAT, FQDESV (reference sequence). J lost 3 bases, V lost 5 bases, and 8 bases had no gene match. The chain joins TRBV11-1 to TRBJ2-7, with 9 bases that match TRBD1. The sequences come from PBMCs, collected from a glioma patient whose treatment included an IDH1 peptide vaccine. This receptor was identified in a woman aged 40 to 50 with glioma. Some clones in this sample may be carry-over from other donors' samples. CDR3 sequence reads: CASSESRDRVYEQYF. The DNA for the CDR3 is TGTGCCAGCAGCGAATCCCGGGACAGGGTCTACGAGCAGTACTTC.